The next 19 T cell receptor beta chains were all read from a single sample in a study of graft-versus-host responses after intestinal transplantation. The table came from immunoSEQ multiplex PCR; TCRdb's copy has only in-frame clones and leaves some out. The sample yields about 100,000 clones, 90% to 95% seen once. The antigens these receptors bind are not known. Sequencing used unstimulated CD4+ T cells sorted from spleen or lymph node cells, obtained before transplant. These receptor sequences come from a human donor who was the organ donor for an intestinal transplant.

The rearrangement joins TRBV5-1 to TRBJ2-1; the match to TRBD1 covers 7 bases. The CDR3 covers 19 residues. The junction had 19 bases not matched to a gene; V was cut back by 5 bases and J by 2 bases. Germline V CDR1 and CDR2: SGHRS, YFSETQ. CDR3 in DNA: TGCGCCAGCAGGCGTAATGAGGGGTACCGGGGACAGACCTACAATGAGCAGTTCTTC. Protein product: CASRRNEGYRGQTYNEQFF.

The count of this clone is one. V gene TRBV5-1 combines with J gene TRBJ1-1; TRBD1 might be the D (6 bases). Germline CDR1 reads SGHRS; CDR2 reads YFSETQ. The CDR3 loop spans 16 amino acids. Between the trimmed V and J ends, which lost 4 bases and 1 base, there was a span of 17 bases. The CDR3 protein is CASSDRDTVSNTEAFF. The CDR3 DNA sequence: TGCGCCAGCAGCGACCGGGACACAGTCTCGAACACTGAAGCTTTCTTT.

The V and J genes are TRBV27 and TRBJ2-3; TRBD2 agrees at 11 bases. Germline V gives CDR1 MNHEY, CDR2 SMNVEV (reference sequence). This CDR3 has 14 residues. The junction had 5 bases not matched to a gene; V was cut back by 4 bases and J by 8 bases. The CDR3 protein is CASSYSGGARTQYF. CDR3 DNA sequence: TGTGCCAGCAGTTATAGCGGGGGGGCTCGTACGCAGTATTTT.

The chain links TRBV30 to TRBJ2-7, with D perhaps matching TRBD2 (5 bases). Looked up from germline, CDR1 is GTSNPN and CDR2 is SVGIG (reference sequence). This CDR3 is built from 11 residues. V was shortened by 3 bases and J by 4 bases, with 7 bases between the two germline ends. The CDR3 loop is CAWSPGYEQYF. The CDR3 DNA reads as TGTGCCTGGAGCCCGGGATACGAGCAGTACTTC.

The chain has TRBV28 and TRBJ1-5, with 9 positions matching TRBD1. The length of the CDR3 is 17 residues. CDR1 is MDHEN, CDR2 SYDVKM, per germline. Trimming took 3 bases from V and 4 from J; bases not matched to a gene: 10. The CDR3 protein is CASSLETGTGTNQPQHF. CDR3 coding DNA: TGTGCCAGCAGTTTGGAAACCGGGACAGGGACTAATCAGCCCCAGCATTTT.

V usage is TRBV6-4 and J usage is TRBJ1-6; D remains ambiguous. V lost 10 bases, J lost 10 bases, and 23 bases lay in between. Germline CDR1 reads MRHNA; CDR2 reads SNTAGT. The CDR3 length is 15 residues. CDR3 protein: CAIHYREPYGSPLHF. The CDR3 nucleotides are TGTGCCATCCATTACCGGGAGCCCTATGGGTCACCCCTCCACTTT.

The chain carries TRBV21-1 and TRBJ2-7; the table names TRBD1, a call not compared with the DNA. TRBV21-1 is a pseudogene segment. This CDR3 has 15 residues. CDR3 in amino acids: CASSLIEDRAYEQYF. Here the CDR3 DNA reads TGTGCCAGCAGCCTGATCGAGGACAGAGCCTACGAGCAGTACTTC.

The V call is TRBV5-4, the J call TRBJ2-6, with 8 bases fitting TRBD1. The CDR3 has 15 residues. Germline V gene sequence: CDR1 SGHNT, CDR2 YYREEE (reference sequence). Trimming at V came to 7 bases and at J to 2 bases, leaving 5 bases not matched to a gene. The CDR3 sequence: CASHSQGAGANVLTF. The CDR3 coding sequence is TGTGCCAGCCATTCACAGGGGGCTGGGGCCAACGTCCTGACTTTC.

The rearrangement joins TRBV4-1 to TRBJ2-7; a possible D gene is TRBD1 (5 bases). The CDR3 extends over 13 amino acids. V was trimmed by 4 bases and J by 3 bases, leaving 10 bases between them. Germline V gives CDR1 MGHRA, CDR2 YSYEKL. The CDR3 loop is CASSLGHNYEQYF. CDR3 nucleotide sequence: TGCGCCAGCAGCCTCGGACACAACTACGAGCAGTACTTC.

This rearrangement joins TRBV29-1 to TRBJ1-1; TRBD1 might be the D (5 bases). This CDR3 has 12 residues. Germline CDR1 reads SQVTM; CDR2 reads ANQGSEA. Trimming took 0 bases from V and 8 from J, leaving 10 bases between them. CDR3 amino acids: CSVEDRGGEAFF. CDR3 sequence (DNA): TGCAGCGTTGAAGATCGGGGGGGGGAAGCTTTCTTT. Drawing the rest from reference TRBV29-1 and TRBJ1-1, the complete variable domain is SAVISQKPSRDICQRGTSLTIQCQVDSQVTMMFWYRQQPGQSLTLIATANQGSEATYESGFVIDKFPISRPNLTFSTLTVSNMSPEDSSIYLCSVEDRGGEAFFGQGTRLTVV.

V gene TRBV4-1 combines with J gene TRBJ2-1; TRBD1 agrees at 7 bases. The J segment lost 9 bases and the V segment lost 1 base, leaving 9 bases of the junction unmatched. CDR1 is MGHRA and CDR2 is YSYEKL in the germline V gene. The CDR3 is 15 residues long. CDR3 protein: CASSQGQGKTGEQFF. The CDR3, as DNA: TGCGCCAGCAGCCAAGGACAGGGAAAAACGGGTGAGCAGTTCTTC.

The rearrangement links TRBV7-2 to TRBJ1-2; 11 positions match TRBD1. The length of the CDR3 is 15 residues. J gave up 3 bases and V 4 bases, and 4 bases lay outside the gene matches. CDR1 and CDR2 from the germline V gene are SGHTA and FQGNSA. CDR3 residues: CASSSRDRGYYGYTF. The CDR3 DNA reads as TGTGCCAGCAGCTCCCGGGACAGGGGGTACTATGGCTACACCTTC. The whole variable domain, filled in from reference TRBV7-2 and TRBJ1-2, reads GAGVSQSPSNKVTEKGKDVELRCDPISGHTALYWYRQSLGQGLEFLIYFQGNSAPDKSGLPSDRFSAERTGGSVSTLTIQRTQQEDSAVYLCASSSRDRGYYGYTFGSGTRLTVV.

The CDR3 bases are TGTGCCAGCAGCGTAGGACCTCTAGCGGGCGAACAAGAGACCCAGTACTTC. This translates into CASSVGPLAGEQETQYF. The chain joins TRBV9 to TRBJ2-5; 8 bases fit TRBD2. CDR3 length equals 17 residues. The germline V gene has CDR1 SGDLS and CDR2 YYNGEE. After removal of 0 bases from V and 2 bases from J, the junction contained 9 bases not matched to a gene.

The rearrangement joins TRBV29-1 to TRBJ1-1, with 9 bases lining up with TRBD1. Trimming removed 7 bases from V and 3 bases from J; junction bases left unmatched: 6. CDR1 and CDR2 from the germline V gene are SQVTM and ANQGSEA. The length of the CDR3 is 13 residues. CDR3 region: CSAGQGRDTEAFF. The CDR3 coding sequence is TGCAGCGCCGGACAGGGGAGGGACACTGAAGCTTTCTTT.

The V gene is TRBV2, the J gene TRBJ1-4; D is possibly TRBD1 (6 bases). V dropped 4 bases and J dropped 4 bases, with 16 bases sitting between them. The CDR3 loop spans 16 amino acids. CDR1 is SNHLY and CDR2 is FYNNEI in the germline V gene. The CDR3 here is CASSGTVTALNEKLFF. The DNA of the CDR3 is TGTGCCAGCAGTGGGACAGTGACCGCCCTTAATGAAAAACTGTTTTTT.

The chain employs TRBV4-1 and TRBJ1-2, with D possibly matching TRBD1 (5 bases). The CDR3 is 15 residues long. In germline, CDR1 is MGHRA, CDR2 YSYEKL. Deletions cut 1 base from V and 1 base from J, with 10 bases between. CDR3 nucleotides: TGCGCCAGCAGCCAAGGAACAGGTCTTAACTATGGCTACACCTTC. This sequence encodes CASSQGTGLNYGYTF.

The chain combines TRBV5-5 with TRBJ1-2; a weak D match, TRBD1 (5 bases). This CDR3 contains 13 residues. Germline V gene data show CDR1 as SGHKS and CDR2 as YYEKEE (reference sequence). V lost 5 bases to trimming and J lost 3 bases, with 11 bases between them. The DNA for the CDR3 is TGTGCCAGCAGACTCGCGACAGACTATGGCTACACCTTC. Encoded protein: CASRLATDYGYTF.

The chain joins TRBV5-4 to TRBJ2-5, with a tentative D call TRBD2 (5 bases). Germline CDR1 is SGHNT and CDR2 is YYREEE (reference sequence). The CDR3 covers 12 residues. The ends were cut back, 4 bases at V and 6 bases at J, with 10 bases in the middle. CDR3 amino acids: CASSRSGKTQYF. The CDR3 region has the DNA TGTGCCAGCAGCCGGTCGGGGAAGACCCAGTACTTC.

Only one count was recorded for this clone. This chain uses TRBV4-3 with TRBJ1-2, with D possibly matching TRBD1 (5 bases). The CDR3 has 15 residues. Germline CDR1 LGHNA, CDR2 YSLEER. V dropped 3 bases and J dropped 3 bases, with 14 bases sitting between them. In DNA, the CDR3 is TGCGCCAGCAGCCAGGGCGGGGGTCGGGACTATGGCTACACCTTC. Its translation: CASSQGGGRDYGYTF.